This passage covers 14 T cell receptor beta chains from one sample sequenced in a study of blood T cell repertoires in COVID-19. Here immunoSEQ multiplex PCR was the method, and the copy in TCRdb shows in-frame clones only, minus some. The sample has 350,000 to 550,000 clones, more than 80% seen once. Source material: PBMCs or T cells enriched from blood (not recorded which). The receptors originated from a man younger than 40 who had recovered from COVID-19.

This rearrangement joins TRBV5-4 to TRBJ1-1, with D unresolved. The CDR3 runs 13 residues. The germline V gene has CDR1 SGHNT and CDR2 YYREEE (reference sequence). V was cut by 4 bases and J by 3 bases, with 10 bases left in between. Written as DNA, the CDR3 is TGTGCCAGCAGCCCCGGGGTGTACACTGAAGCTTTCTTT. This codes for CASSPGVYTEAFF. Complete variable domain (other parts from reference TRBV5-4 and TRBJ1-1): ETGVTQSPTHLIKTRGQQVTLRCSSQSGHNTVSWYQQALGQGPQFIFQYYREEENGRGNFPPRFSGLQFPNYSSELNVNALELDDSALYLCASSPGVYTEAFFGQGTRLTVV.

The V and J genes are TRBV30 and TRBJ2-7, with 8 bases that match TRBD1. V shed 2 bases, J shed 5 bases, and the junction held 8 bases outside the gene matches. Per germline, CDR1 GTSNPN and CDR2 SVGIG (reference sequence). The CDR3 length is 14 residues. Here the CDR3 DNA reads TGTGCCTGGAGTCGCTTGGGGACAGGAAACGAGCAGTACTTC. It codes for CAWSRLGTGNEQYF.

This chain's CDR3 is CASSGLAGGGQFF. Here the CDR3 DNA reads TGTGCCAGCAGCGGACTAGCGGGAGGGGGGCAGTTCTTC. V is TRBV11-2 and J is TRBJ2-1; 15 bases are a match to TRBD2. With V trimmed by 5 bases and J by 12 bases, 2 bases remained unmatched. CDR3 length: 13 amino acids. Germline CDR1 and CDR2: SGHAT and FQNNGV.

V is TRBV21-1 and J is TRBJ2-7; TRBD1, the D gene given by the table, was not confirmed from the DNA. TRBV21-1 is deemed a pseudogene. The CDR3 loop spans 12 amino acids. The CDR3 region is CASSDRVHEQYF. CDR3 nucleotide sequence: TGTGCCAGCAGTGACAGGGTCCACGAGCAGTACTTC.

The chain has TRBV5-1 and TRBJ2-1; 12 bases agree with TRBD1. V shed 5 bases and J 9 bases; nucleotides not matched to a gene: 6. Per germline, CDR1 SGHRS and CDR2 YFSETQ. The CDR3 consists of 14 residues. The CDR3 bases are TGCGCCAGCAGATCCCCGGGACAGGGGGCTGAGCAGTTCTTC. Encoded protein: CASRSPGQGAEQFF.

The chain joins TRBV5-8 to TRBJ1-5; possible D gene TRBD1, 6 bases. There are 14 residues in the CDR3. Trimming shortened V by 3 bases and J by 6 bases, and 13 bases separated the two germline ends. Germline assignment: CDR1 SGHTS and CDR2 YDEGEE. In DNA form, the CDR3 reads TGTGCCAGCAGCTCGAACAGGGTAGGTCAGCCCCAGCATTTT. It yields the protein CASSSNRVGQPQHF.

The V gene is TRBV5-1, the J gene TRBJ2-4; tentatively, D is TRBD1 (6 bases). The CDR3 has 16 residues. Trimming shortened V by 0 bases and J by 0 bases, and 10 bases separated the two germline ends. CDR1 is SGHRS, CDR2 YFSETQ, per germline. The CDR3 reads CASSLVGALAKNIQYF. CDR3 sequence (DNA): TGCGCCAGCAGCTTGGTGGGGGCCTTAGCCAAAAACATTCAGTACTTC.

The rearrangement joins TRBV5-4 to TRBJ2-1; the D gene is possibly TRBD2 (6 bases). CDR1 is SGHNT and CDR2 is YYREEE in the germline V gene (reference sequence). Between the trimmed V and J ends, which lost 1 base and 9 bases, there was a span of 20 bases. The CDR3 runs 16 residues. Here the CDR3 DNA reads TGTGCCAGCAGCTTGTGGCGGGGAGGTTCAGGTAGTGAGCAGTTCTTC. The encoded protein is CASSLWRGGSGSEQFF.

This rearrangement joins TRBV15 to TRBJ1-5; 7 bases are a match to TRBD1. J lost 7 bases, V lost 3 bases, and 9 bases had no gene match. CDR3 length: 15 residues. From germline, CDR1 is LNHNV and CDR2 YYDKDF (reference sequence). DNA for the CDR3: TGTGCCACCAGCAGCTTGACAGGGTCGGGGCAGCCCCAGCATTTT. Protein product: CATSSLTGSGQPQHF. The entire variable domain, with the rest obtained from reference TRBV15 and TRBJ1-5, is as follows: DAMVIQNPRYQVTQFGKPVTLSCSQTLNHNVMYWYQQKSSQAPKLLFHYYDKDFNNEADTPDNFQSRRPNTSFCFLDIRSPGLGDTAMYLCATSSLTGSGQPQHFGDGTRLSIL.

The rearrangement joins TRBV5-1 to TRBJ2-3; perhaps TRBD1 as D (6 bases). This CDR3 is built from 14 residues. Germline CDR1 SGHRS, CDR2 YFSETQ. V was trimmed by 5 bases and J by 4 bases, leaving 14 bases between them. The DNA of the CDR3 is TGCGCCAGCAGGGGACAAGGCAATGCAGATACGCAGTATTTT. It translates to CASRGQGNADTQYF.

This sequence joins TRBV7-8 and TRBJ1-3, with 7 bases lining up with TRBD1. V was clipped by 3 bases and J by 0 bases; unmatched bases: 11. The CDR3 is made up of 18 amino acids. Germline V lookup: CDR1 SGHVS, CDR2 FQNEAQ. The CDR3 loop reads CASSFQGQVGYSGNTIYF. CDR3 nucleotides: TGTGCCAGCAGCTTCCAAGGACAGGTTGGCTACTCTGGAAACACCATATATTTT.

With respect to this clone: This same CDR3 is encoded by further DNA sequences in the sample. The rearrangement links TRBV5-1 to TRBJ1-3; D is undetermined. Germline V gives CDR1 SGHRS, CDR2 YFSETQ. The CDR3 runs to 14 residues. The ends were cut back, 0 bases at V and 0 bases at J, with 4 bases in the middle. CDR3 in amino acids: CASSLASSGNTIYF. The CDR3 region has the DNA TGCGCCAGCAGCTTGGCTAGCTCTGGAAACACCATATATTTT.

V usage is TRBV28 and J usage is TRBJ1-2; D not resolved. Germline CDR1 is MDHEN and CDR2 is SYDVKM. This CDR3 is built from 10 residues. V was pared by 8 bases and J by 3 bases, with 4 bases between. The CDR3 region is CASPYYGYTF. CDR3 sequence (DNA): TGTGCCAGCCCATACTATGGCTACACCTTC.

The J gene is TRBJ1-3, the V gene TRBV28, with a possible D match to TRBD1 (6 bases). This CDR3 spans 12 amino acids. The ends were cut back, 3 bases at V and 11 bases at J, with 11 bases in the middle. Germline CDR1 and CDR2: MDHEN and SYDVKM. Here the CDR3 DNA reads TGTGCCAGCAGTTTCGGGGACAAACCCATATATTTT. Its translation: CASSFGDKPIYF.